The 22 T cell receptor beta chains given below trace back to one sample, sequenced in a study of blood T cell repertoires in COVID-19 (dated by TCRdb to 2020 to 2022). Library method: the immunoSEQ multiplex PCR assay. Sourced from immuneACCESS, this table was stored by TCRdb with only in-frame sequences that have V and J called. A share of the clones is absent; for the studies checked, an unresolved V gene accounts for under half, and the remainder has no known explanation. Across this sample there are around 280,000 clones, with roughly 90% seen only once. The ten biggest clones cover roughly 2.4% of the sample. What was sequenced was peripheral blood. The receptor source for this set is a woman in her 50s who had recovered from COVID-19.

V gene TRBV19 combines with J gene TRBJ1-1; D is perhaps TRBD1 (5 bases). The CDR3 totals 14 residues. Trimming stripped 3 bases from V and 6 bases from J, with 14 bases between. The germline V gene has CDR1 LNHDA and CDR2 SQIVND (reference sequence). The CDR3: CASSIGRVVAEAFF. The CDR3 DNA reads TGTGCCAGTAGTATTGGCAGGGTGGTCGCTGAAGCTTTCTTT.

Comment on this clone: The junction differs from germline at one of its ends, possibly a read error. This CDR3 reads CASSLEQNTGELFF. CDR3 sequence (DNA): TGTGCTAGCAGCTTAGAACAGAACACCGGGGAGCTGTTTTTT. V and J are TRBV7-7 and TRBJ2-2; D remains ambiguous. In germline, CDR1 is SSHAT, CDR2 FNYEAQ (reference sequence). The CDR3 totals 14 residues.

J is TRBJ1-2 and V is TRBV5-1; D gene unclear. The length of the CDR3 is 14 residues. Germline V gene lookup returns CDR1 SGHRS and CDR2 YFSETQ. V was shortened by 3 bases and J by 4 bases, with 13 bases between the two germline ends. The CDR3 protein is CASSSLDTSYGYTF. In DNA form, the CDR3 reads TGCGCCAGCAGCTCCCTCGACACCAGCTATGGCTACACCTTC. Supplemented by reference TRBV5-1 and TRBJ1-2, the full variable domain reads KAGVTQTPRYLIKTRGQQVTLSCSPISGHRSVSWYQQTPGQGLQFLFEYFSETQRNKGNFPGRFSGRQFSNSRSEMNVSTLELGDSALYLCASSSLDTSYGYTFGSGTRLTVV.

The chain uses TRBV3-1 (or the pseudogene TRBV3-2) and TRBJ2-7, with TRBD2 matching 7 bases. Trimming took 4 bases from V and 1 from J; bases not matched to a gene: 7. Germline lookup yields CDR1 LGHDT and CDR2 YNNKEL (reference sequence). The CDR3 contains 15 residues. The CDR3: CASSRLAANSYEQYF. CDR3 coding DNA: TGTGCCAGCAGCCGGCTAGCGGCGAATTCCTACGAGCAGTACTTC.

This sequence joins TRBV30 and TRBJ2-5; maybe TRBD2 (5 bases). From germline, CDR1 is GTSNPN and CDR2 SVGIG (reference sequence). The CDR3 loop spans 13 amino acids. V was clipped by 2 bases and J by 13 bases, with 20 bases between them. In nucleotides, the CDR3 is TGTGCCTGGAGTCCCCGGGAAAGCGGATATCCGTACTTC. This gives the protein CAWSPRESGYPYF.

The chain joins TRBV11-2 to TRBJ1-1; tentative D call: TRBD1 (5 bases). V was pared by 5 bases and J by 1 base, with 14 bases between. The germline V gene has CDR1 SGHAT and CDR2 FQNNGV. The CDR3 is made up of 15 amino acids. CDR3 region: CASSRPTGQNTEAFF. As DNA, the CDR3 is TGTGCCAGCAGCCGACCTACAGGACAGAACACTGAAGCTTTCTTT. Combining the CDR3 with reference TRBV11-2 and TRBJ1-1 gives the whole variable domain EAGVAQSPRYKIIEKRQSVAFWCNPISGHATLYWYQQILGQGPKLLIQFQNNGVVDDSQLPKDRFSAERLKGVDSTLKIQPAKLEDSAVYLCASSRPTGQNTEAFFGQGTRLTVV.

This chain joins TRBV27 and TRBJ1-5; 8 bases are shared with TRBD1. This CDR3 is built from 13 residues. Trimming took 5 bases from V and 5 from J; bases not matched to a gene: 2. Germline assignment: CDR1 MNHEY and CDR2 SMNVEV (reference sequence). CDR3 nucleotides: TGTGCCAGCAGTACACAGGGGGATCAGCCCCAGCATTTT. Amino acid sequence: CASSTQGDQPQHF.

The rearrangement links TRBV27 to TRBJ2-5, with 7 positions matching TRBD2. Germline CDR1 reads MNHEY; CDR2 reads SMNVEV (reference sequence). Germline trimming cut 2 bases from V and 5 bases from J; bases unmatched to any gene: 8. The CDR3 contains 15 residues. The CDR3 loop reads CASSLLAGAGETQYF. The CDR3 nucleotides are TGTGCCAGCAGTTTACTGGCGGGAGCAGGGGAGACCCAGTACTTC.

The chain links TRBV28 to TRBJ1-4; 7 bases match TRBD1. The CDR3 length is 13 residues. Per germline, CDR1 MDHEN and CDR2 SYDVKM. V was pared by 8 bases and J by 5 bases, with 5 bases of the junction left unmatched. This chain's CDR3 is CASEDRRNEKLFF. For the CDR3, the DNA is TGTGCCAGCGAGGACAGGCGGAATGAAAAACTGTTTTTT. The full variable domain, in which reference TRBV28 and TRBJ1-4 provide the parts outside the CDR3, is DVKVTQSSRYLVKRTGEKVFLECVQDMDHENMFWYRQDPGLGLRLIYFSYDVKMKEKGDIPEGYSVSREKKERFSLILESASTNQTSMYLCASEDRRNEKLFFGSGTQLSVL.

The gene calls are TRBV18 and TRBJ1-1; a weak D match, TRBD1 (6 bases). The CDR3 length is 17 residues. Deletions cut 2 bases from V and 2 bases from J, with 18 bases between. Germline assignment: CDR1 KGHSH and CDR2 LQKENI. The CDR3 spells CASSPTPIRTANTEAFF. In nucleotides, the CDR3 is TGTGCCAGCTCACCAACCCCCATCAGGACAGCAAACACTGAAGCTTTCTTT. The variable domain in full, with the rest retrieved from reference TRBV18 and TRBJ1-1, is NAGVMQNPRHLVRRRGQEARLRCSPMKGHSHVYWYRQLPEEGLKFMVYLQKENIIDESGMPKERFSAEFPKEGPSILRIQQVVRGDSAAYFCASSPTPIRTANTEAFFGQGTRLTVV.

The CDR3 reads CASSAGVSSYNEQFF. The CDR3, as DNA: TGTGCCAGCAGCGCAGGGGTTAGCTCCTACAATGAGCAGTTCTTC. The rearrangement uses TRBV7-2 and TRBJ2-1; maybe TRBD1 (6 bases). Germline V lookup: CDR1 SGHTA, CDR2 FQGNSA. The V gene lost 5 bases and the J gene lost 0 bases, with 11 bases spanning the gap. The CDR3 totals 15 residues. The variable domain in full, completed from reference TRBV7-2 and TRBJ2-1, reads GAGVSQSPSNKVTEKGKDVELRCDPISGHTALYWYRQSLGQGLEFLIYFQGNSAPDKSGLPSDRFSAERTGGSVSTLTIQRTQQEDSAVYLCASSAGVSSYNEQFFGPGTRLTVL.

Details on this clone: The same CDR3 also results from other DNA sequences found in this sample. This CDR3 is CASSLGGYTDTQYF. The DNA for the CDR3 is TGTGCCAGCAGCCTCGGGGGATACACAGATACGCAGTATTTT. The chain is built from TRBV5-4 and TRBJ2-3; D is possibly TRBD2 (6 bases). The CDR3 is made up of 14 amino acids. CDR1 and CDR2 from the germline V gene are SGHNT and YYREEE (reference sequence). Trimming removed 4 bases from V and 2 bases from J, with 11 bases in between.

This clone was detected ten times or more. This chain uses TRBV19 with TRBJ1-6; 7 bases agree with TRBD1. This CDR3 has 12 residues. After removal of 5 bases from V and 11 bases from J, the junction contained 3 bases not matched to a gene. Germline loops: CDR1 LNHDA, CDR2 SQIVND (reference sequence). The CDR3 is CASSFDRAPLHF. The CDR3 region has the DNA TGTGCCAGTAGTTTCGACAGGGCACCCCTCCACTTT. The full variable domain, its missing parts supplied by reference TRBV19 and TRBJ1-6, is DGGITQSPKYLFRKEGQNVTLSCEQNLNHDAMYWYRQDPGQGLRLIYYSQIVNDFQKGDIAEGYSVSREKKESFPLTVTSAQKNPTAFYLCASSFDRAPLHFGNGTRLTVT.

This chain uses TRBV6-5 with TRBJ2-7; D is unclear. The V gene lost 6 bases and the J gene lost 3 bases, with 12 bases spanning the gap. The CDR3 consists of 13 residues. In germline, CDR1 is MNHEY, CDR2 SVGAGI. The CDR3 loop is CASRRRGLYEQYF. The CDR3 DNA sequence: TGTGCCAGCAGGCGCCGCGGCCTCTACGAGCAGTACTTC.

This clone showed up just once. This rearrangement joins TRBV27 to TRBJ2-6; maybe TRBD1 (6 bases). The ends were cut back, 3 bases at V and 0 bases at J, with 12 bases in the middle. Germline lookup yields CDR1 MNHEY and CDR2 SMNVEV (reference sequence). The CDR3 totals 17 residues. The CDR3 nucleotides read TGTGCCAGCAGTTTCCAGATCAGGGGCTCTGGGGCCAACGTCCTGACTTTC. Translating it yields CASSFQIRGSGANVLTF. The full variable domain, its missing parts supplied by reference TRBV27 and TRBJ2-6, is EAQVTQNPRYLITVTGKKLTVTCSQNMNHEYMSWYRQDPGLGLRQIYYSMNVEVTDKGDVPEGYKVSRKEKRNFPLILESPSPNQTSLYFCASSFQIRGSGANVLTFGAGSRLTVL.

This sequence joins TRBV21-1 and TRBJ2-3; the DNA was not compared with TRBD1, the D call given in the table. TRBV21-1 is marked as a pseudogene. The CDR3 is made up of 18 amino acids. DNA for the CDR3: TGTGCCAGCAGCAAAAAGTCTGTGGGACAGCCGGACACAGATACGCAGTATTTT. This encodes CASSKKSVGQPDTDTQYF.

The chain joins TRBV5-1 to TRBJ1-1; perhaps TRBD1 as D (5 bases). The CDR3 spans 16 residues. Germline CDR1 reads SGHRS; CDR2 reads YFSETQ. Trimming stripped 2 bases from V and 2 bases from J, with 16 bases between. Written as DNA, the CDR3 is TGCGCCAGCAGCTTCGGATTTTACAGGAATAACACTGAAGCTTTCTTT. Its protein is CASSFGFYRNNTEAFF.

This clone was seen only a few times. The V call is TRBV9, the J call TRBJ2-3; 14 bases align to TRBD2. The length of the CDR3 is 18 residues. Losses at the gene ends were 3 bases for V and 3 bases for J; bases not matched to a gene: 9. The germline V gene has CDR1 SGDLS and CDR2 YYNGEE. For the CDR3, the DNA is TGTGCCAGCAGCGCAGGACTAGCGGGGGGCTGGTTGACAGATACGCAGTATTTT. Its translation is CASSAGLAGGWLTDTQYF.

CDR3 loop: CASSQVGQGAFYNEQFF. The CDR3 region has the DNA TGCGCCAGCAGCCAAGTCGGACAGGGGGCTTTCTACAATGAGCAGTTCTTC. This sequence joins TRBV4-3 and TRBJ2-1, with 11 bases matching TRBD1. The trim removed 1 base at V and 3 bases at J, leaving 5 bases unmatched. Germline CDR1 is LGHNA and CDR2 is YSLEER. This CDR3 has 17 amino acids.

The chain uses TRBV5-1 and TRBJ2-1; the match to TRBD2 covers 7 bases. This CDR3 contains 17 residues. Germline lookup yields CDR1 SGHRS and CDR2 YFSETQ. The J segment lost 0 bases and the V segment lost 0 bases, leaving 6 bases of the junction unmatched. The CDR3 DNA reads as TGCGCCAGCAGCTTGGAAGCTAGCGGAAGCTCCTACAATGAGCAGTTCTTC. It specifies CASSLEASGSSYNEQFF.

CDR3 loop: CASSLSARVNTEAFF. CDR3 in DNA: TGCGCCAGCAGCTTGTCGGCTCGGGTGAACACTGAAGCTTTCTTT. The chain links TRBV5-1 to TRBJ1-1; the D is unclear. The V end was cut by 1 base, the J end by 0 bases, with 10 bases between. Germline assignment: CDR1 SGHRS and CDR2 YFSETQ. The length of the CDR3 is 15 residues.

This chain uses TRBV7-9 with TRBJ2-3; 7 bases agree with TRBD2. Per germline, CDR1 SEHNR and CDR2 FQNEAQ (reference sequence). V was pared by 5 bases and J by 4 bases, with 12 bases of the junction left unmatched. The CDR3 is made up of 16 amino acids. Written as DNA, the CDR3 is TGTGCCAGCAGCCAAACTGGGCGCGCGGGGGCAGATACGCAGTATTTT. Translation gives CASSQTGRAGADTQYF. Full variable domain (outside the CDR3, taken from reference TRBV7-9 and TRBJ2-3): DTGVSQNPRHKITKRGQNVTFRCDPISEHNRLYWYRQTLGQGPEFLTYFQNEAQLEKSRLLSDRFSAERPKGSFSTLEIQRTEQGDSAMYLCASSQTGRAGADTQYFGPGTRLTVL.